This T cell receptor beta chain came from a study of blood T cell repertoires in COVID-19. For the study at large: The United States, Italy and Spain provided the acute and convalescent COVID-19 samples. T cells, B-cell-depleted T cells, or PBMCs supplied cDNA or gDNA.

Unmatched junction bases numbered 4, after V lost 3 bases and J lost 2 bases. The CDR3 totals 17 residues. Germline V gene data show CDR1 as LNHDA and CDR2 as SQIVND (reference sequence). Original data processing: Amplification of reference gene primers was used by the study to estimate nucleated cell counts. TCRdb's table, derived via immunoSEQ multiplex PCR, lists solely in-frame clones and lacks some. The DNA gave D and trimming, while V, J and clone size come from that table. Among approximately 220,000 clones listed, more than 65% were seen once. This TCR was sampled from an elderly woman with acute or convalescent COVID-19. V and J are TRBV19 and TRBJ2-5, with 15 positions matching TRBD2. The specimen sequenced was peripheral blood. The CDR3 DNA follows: TGTGCCAGTAGTATGGGAGGGACTAGCGGGAGGCAAGAGACCCAGTACTTC. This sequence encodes CASSMGGTSGRQETQYF.